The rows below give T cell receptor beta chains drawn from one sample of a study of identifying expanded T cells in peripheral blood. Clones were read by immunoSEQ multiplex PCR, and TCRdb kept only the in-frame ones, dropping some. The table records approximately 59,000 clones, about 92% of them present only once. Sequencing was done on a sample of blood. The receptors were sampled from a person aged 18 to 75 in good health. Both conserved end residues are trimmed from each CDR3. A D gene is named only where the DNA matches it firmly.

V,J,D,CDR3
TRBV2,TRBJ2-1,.,ASSEALLELAPTNEQF
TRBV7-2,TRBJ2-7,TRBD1,ASSLIPGQTYEQY
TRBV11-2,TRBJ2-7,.,ASSPSTLYEQY
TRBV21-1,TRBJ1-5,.,ASPPSTGRGQPQH
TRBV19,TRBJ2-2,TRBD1,ASSTPWTGGDTGELF
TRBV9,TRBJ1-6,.,ASSVGGGQNSPLH
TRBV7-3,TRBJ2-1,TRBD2,ASSLTGGRDNEQF
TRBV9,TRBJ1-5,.,ASSVGGASNQPQH
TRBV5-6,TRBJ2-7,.,ASSAPINGRGLSYEQY
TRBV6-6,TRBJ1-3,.,ASSRDPTGNTIY
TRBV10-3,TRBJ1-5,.,AITDSPNQPQH
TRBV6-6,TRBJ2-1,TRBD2,ASSYMGTSGYNEQF
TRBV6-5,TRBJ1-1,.,ASSYLGAETDLF
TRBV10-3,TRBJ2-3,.,AIMKDGFGTDTQY
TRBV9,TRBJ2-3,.,ASSPTAPDTQY
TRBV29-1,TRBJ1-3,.,SVSKPSSGNTIY
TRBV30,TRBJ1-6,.,AWARTGSTYNSPLH
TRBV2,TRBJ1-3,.,ASSEQGNTIY
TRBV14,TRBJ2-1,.,ASSKTSSYNEQF
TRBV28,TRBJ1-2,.,ASSFSQGHGYT
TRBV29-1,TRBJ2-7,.,SVEYQGRYEQY
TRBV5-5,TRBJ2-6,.,ASSSTGNSGANVLT
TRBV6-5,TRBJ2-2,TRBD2,ASSSRLAGDTGELF
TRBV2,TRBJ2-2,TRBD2,ASMRTSGGAGELF
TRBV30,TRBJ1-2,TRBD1,AWIADRGISPYGYT
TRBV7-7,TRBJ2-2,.,ASSPPGPGELF
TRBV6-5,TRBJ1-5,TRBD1,ASSRDRDNQPQH
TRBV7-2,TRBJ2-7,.,ASSLTGPSYEQY
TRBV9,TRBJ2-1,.,ASSVGGPYNEQF
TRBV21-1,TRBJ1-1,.,ASSKRNTEAF
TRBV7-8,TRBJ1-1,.,ASSQTGNTEAF
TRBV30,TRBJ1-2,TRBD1,AWSGDREGYT
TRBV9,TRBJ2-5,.,ASSPPGETQY
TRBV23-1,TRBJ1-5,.,ASSQGQYSNQPQH
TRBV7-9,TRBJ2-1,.,ASSWGSSYNEQF
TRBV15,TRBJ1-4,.,ATSTAQGEKLF
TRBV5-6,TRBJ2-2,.,ASSLKYRANTGELF
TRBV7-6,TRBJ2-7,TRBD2,ASSLGIAGGSYEQY
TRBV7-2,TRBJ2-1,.,ASSLAAGTFGEQF
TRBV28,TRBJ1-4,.,ASSSPGATTNEKLF
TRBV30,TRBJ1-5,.,AWSSGGRQPQH
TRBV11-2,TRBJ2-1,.,ASSFRTGSYNEQF
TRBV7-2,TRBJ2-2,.,ASSLFAENTGELF
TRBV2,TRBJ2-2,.,ASRGTVNTGELF
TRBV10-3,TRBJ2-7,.,AISDGRAYEQY
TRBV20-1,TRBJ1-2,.,SASRDGYT
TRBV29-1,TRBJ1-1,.,SVAGYGKTEAF
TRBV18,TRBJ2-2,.,ASSPRKGQQGGELF
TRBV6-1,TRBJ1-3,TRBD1,ASRAGTGDGNTIY
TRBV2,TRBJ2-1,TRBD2,ASSGRLAFNNEQF
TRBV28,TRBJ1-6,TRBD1,ASSLLRDRGSPLH
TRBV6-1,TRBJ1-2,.,ASITGLNYGYT
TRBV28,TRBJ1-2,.,ASSSIGKPIYGYT